Following are 17 T cell receptor beta chains from one sample sequenced in a study of cytomegalovirus exposure and HLA in healthy donors. It was with 60 Vbeta and 13 Jbeta primers that the PCR ran. Sequencing was performed with immunoSEQ multiplex PCR; in TCRdb, only in-frame clones are kept and a portion is missing. Among 130,000 or so clones listed, about 80% were seen once. The sample taken for sequencing was PBMCs. The receptor source for this set is a woman between 18 and 30 years old in good health and CMV-seronegative.

V gene TRBV5-1 combines with J gene TRBJ2-1; no definite D call. V lost 7 bases, J lost 0 bases, and 14 bases lay in between. Germline V gives CDR1 SGHRS, CDR2 YFSETQ. The CDR3 is 15 amino acids. Here the CDR3 reads CASAPIFGSYNEQFF. The DNA for the CDR3 is TGCGCCAGCGCACCTATTTTCGGCTCCTACAATGAGCAGTTCTTC.

The chain joins TRBV6-1 to TRBJ2-7; tentatively, D is TRBD1 (5 bases). CDR3 size: 15 residues. CDR1 and CDR2 from the germline V gene are MNHNS and SASEGT. Trimming pared 2 bases from V and 5 bases from J, leaving 16 bases between. The CDR3 region has the DNA TGTGCCAGCAGTGAAAATCAGGGCATGGGGAACGAGCAGTACTTC. Residues: CASSENQGMGNEQYF.

CDR3 bases: TGTGCCAGCAGCGTATTAAGCGGGACCACAGATACGCAGTATTTT. The encoded protein is CASSVLSGTTDTQYF. The chain recombines TRBV9 with TRBJ2-3; 7 nucleotides align to TRBD2. Germline V lookup: CDR1 SGDLS, CDR2 YYNGEE. J lost 2 bases, V lost 1 base, and 4 bases had no gene match. The CDR3 extends over 15 amino acids.

This chain links TRBV5-5 with TRBJ2-7; D not certain. Germline V gene lookup returns CDR1 SGHKS and CDR2 YYEKEE (reference sequence). This CDR3 region has 13 residues. Between the trimmed V and J ends, which lost 2 bases and 3 bases, there was a span of 9 bases. Here the CDR3 reads CASSFGVGYEQYF. In DNA, the CDR3 is TGTGCCAGCAGCTTCGGAGTGGGCTACGAGCAGTACTTC.

The V gene is TRBV4-2, the J gene TRBJ2-1; 11 nucleotides agree with TRBD2. The length of the CDR3 is 16 residues. Germline V gene lookup returns CDR1 LGHNA and CDR2 YNFKEQ. V shed 0 bases and J 6 bases; nucleotides not matched to a gene: 4. Here the CDR3 DNA reads TGTGCCAGCAGCCAAGATACAACTAGCGGGAGCAATGAGCAGTTCTTC. It encodes CASSQDTTSGSNEQFF.

The chain has TRBV9 and TRBJ2-3; possible D gene TRBD2, 6 bases. The CDR3 length is 17 residues. The germline V and J ends were trimmed by 4 bases and 4 bases, with 22 bases remaining between them. From germline, CDR1 is SGDLS and CDR2 YYNGEE. The CDR3 nucleotides read TGTGCCAGCAGCCCGACGTTTCTAGCGATTTCACCAGATACGCAGTATTTT. Its protein product is CASSPTFLAISPDTQYF.

The V and J genes are TRBV6-5 and TRBJ2-2, with no clear D. V was clipped by 0 bases and J by 7 bases, with 15 bases between them. CDR3 length equals 16 residues. Germline assignment: CDR1 MNHEY and CDR2 SVGAGI. CDR3 sequence (DNA): TGTGCCAGCAGTTACTCCATTTCGCTCGGTGGCGGGGAGCTGTTTTTT. It encodes CASSYSISLGGGELFF.

V gene TRBV4-1 combines with J gene TRBJ1-1; the D gene is possibly TRBD1 (5 bases). The CDR3 runs 16 residues. Trimming left V 0 bases short and J 0 bases short, with 11 bases between. The germline V gene encodes CDR1 MGHRA and CDR2 YSYEKL. As DNA, the CDR3 is TGCGCCAGCAGCCAAGATGTAGGCAGGGTGAACACTGAAGCTTTCTTT. This codes for CASSQDVGRVNTEAFF.

About this clone: The identical CDR3 is also encoded by other nucleotide sequences in the sample. V gene TRBV21-1 combines with J gene TRBJ2-5; TRBD2, the table's D call, lacks a check against the DNA. TRBV21-1 is designated a pseudogene. The CDR3 length is 13 residues. The CDR3 is CASSRLRRETQYF. In DNA form, the CDR3 reads TGTGCCAGCAGCCGTCTGAGGAGGGAGACCCAGTACTTC.

The chain is built from TRBV7-6 and TRBJ2-1, with D unresolved. The CDR3 loop spans 13 amino acids. The germline V gene encodes CDR1 SGHVS and CDR2 FNYEAQ. Trimming cost V 1 base and J 8 bases, with 9 bases left between them. CDR3 coding DNA: TGTGCCAGCAGCTTAGGAGGCCACGATGAGCAGTTCTTC. Protein: CASSLGGHDEQFF.

This clone has only a few counts. This chain connects TRBV27 to TRBJ1-1; 7 bases align to TRBD1. Germline V lookup: CDR1 MNHEY, CDR2 SMNVEV (reference sequence). Germline trimming cut 1 base from V and 3 bases from J; bases unmatched to any gene: 11. CDR3 length equals 17 residues. The CDR3 coding sequence is TGTGCCAGCAGTTTATGGGGTCCCCAGACAGGGCACACTGAAGCTTTCTTT. Amino acids: CASSLWGPQTGHTEAFF.

CDR3 in amino acids: CASSQGLATNEQYF. CDR3 in DNA: TGTGCCAGCAGCCAGGGACTAGCGACGAACGAGCAGTACTTC. The chain uses TRBV5-4 and TRBJ2-7, with TRBD2 identical over 10 bases. There are 14 residues in the CDR3. The germline V gene has CDR1 SGHNT and CDR2 YYREEE (reference sequence). V lost 4 bases and J lost 5; bases outside the gene matches: 6. The full variable domain, its missing parts supplied by reference TRBV5-4 and TRBJ2-7, is ETGVTQSPTHLIKTRGQQVTLRCSSQSGHNTVSWYQQALGQGPQFIFQYYREEENGRGNFPPRFSGLQFPNYSSELNVNALELDDSALYLCASSQGLATNEQYFGPGTRLTVT.

The chain couples TRBV7-9 to TRBJ1-1, with TRBD1 matching over 7 bases. CDR3 length: 15 residues. Trimming cost V 0 bases and J 4 bases; bases outside gene matches: 5. CDR1 and CDR2 (germline): SEHNR, FQNEAQ (reference sequence). The CDR3 region has the DNA TGTGCCAGCAGCTTAGCGACGACAGGGCGCACTGAAGCTTTCTTT. Translation: CASSLATTGRTEAFF.

Turning to this clone: This same CDR3 is encoded by further DNA sequences in the sample. The chain carries TRBV9 and TRBJ1-1, with unresolved D. CDR1 SGDLS and CDR2 YYNGEE come from the germline V gene. Deletions cut 0 bases from V and 4 bases from J, with 10 bases between. This CDR3 region has 14 residues. The CDR3 DNA reads as TGTGCCAGCAGCGTAGGGCCCGGCGGCACTGAAGCTTTCTTT. Translated, it gives CASSVGPGGTEAFF.

The chain uses TRBV27 and TRBJ2-7; possible D gene TRBD2, 5 bases. This CDR3 contains 13 residues. The ends were cut back, 3 bases at V and 6 bases at J, with 12 bases in the middle. Per the germline V gene, CDR1 is MNHEY and CDR2 is SMNVEV (reference sequence). The CDR3 nucleotides are TGTGCCAGCAGTTTGGTTCGGGGATCCGAGCAGTACTTC. As protein: CASSLVRGSEQYF.

The V and J genes are TRBV7-9 and TRBJ2-7; 9 bases line up with TRBD2. CDR1 is SEHNR, CDR2 FQNEAQ, per germline (reference sequence). CDR3 length equals 15 residues. V lost 3 bases and J lost 0; bases outside the gene matches: 3. In nucleotides, the CDR3 is TGTGCCAGCAGCTTTCGGACTAGCGACTCCTACGAGCAGTACTTC. Translation: CASSFRTSDSYEQYF.

This rearrangement joins TRBV2 to TRBJ1-5; D might be TRBD1 (6 bases). The CDR3 consists of 13 residues. V was trimmed by 2 bases and J by 5 bases, leaving 7 bases between them. Germline values: CDR1 SNHLY, CDR2 FYNNEI. The CDR3 region has the DNA TGTGCCAGCAGTGAATACAGGGATCAGCCCCAGCATTTT. This sequence encodes CASSEYRDQPQHF.